This TCR beta chain was found in a study of blood T cell repertoires in COVID-19. Study overall: Samples came from the United States, Italy and Spain, spanning acute and convalescent COVID-19. Nucleic acid was either cDNA or gDNA, and it came from T cells, B-cell-depleted T cells, or PBMCs.

As processed by the authors: Estimated nucleated cell counts came from reference gene primer amplification. Assay: immunoSEQ multiplex PCR; the TCRdb copy retains only in-frame clones and omits some. D and trimming come from the DNA, and the V and J calls and clone size come from that table. The sample holds roughly 99,000 clones, approximately 84% seen once. V lost 8 bases and J lost 3, with 13 bases in between. The germline gives CDR1 MNHGY, CDR2 SVAAGI. The CDR3 runs to 14 residues. The rearrangement joins TRBV6-9 to TRBJ2-2; D gene ambiguous. This TCR was sampled from a woman aged 80 or over with acute or convalescent COVID-19. Material for sequencing was peripheral blood. For the CDR3, the DNA is TGTGCCAGCGGAGACTGGAGTTACACCGGGGAGCTGTTTTTT. This translates into CASGDWSYTGELFF.